Listed below are T cell receptor beta chains from one sample, sequenced in a study of shared clonotypes between healthy human individuals. Method: immunoSEQ multiplex PCR; TCRdb's copy keeps in-frame clones and lacks some. The table records 1.6 million or so clones, approximately 96% of them present only once. Sequencing input: naive CD4+ T cells sorted from blood. These receptors came from a man younger than 45 in good health. CDR3s include the opening cysteine and the closing phenylalanine or tryptophan. A D gene is named only where the DNA matches it firmly.

J gene: TRBJ1-1
V gene: TRBV4-3
D gene: .
CDR3 protein: CASSLGGGMNTEAFF

J gene: TRBJ1-1
V gene: TRBV6-5
D gene: .
CDR3 protein: CASSYFGGMNTEAFF

J gene: TRBJ1-1
V gene: TRBV18
D gene: .
CDR3 protein: CASSPMGGGGTEAFF

J gene: TRBJ2-7
V gene: TRBV19
D gene: TRBD2
CDR3 protein: CASSGLAGADRREQYF

J gene: TRBJ2-4
V gene: TRBV6-4
D gene: .
CDR3 protein: CASKTGELAKNIQYF

J gene: TRBJ2-7
V gene: TRBV6-4
D gene: .
CDR3 protein: CASSSIQGREQYF

J gene: TRBJ1-5
V gene: TRBV5-1
D gene: TRBD1
CDR3 protein: CASSWGQDSNQPQHF

J gene: TRBJ2-7
V gene: TRBV6-5
D gene: .
CDR3 protein: CASSEGRKQYF

J gene: TRBJ1-1
V gene: TRBV7-8
D gene: .
CDR3 protein: CASSLARTGTEAFF

J gene: TRBJ2-5
V gene: TRBV7-8
D gene: .
CDR3 protein: CASSLAVGETQYF

J gene: TRBJ1-1
V gene: TRBV6-5
D gene: .
CDR3 protein: CASSPVSYTEAFF

J gene: TRBJ2-7
V gene: TRBV5-1
D gene: .
CDR3 protein: CASSQQTASYEQYF

J gene: TRBJ2-3
V gene: TRBV5-1
D gene: TRBD1
CDR3 protein: CASSFGTGRDTQYF

J gene: TRBJ2-7
V gene: TRBV10-3
D gene: .
CDR3 protein: CAIRDSLSYEQYF

J gene: TRBJ2-5
V gene: TRBV5-1
D gene: .
CDR3 protein: CASSETLIPQETQYF

J gene: TRBJ2-3
V gene: TRBV30
D gene: .
CDR3 protein: CAWKTSGDTQYF

J gene: TRBJ2-5
V gene: TRBV14
D gene: .
CDR3 protein: CASSQWRGSDFQETQYF

J gene: TRBJ2-7
V gene: TRBV11-2
D gene: .
CDR3 protein: CASSLVKSRAEQYF

J gene: TRBJ2-7
V gene: TRBV5-1
D gene: .
CDR3 protein: CASSLPTPAYEQYF

J gene: TRBJ1-4
V gene: TRBV5-5
D gene: .
CDR3 protein: CASSFQGIRTNEKLFF

J gene: TRBJ2-7
V gene: TRBV29-1
D gene: TRBD2
CDR3 protein: CSVEIRLAGAYEQYF

J gene: TRBJ2-5
V gene: TRBV18
D gene: TRBD2
CDR3 protein: CASSPTGLAGWETQYF

J gene: TRBJ2-7
V gene: TRBV7-9
D gene: TRBD2
CDR3 protein: CASSRQILADTYEQYF

J gene: TRBJ2-1
V gene: TRBV27
D gene: .
CDR3 protein: CASSFGPPTSKTYNEQFF

J gene: TRBJ2-2
V gene: TRBV15
D gene: TRBD2
CDR3 protein: CATSETSGRVGAGELFF

J gene: TRBJ2-5
V gene: TRBV28
D gene: TRBD1
CDR3 protein: CASRHRQGKGGETQYF

J gene: TRBJ2-3
V gene: TRBV9
D gene: TRBD1
CDR3 protein: CASSVVQGSTDTQYF

J gene: TRBJ2-5
V gene: TRBV9
D gene: TRBD2
CDR3 protein: CASSATTSGYQETQYF

J gene: TRBJ2-7
V gene: TRBV9
D gene: .
CDR3 protein: CASSVDSGGYYEQYF

J gene: TRBJ2-7
V gene: TRBV7-2
D gene: TRBD2
CDR3 protein: CASSLVRTSGFHEQYF

J gene: TRBJ2-6
V gene: TRBV5-4
D gene: .
CDR3 protein: CASSLDMVSGANVLTF

J gene: TRBJ2-3
V gene: TRBV7-3
D gene: TRBD2
CDR3 protein: CASSLNIAGVADTQYF

J gene: TRBJ2-3
V gene: TRBV6-6
D gene: TRBD1
CDR3 protein: CASSQDRAANTQYF

J gene: TRBJ2-3
V gene: TRBV5-4
D gene: .
CDR3 protein: CASSLGGPADTQYF

J gene: TRBJ1-3
V gene: TRBV11-2
D gene: .
CDR3 protein: CASSPGRAGNTIYF

J gene: TRBJ2-3
V gene: TRBV6-5
D gene: .
CDR3 protein: CASKIKVRSDTQYF

J gene: TRBJ2-7
V gene: TRBV14
D gene: TRBD1
CDR3 protein: CASSQGYRGFVNEQYF

J gene: TRBJ2-5
V gene: TRBV28
D gene: .
CDR3 protein: CASSFDREETQYF

J gene: TRBJ2-2
V gene: TRBV11-2
D gene: .
CDR3 protein: CASSPDRTEAGELFF

J gene: TRBJ2-6
V gene: TRBV5-4
D gene: .
CDR3 protein: CASSSFSSGANVLTF

J gene: TRBJ2-1
V gene: TRBV6-1
D gene: TRBD2
CDR3 protein: CASSSSGSFYNEQFF

J gene: TRBJ1-1
V gene: TRBV20-1
D gene: .
CDR3 protein: CSASREAFF